The next 5 T cell receptor beta chains were all read from a single sample in a study of T cell responses to AZD1222 COVID-19 vaccine. Using immunoSEQ multiplex PCR, the repertoire was profiled, and TCRdb retains in-frame clones only, with some absent. Of about 170,000 clones listed, about nine tenths are singletons. The sequencing used peripheral blood, collected 28 days after the second dose of the MenACWY control vaccine. Receptors originate from an adult who received the MenACWY meningococcal vaccine as a control.

The chain combines TRBV9 with TRBJ2-7; D unclear. Trimming stripped 3 bases from V and 2 bases from J, with 12 bases between. Germline V lookup: CDR1 SGDLS, CDR2 YYNGEE. This CDR3 is built from 14 residues. For the CDR3, the DNA is TGTGCCAGCAGCGGTGGACCCTTGACCTACGAGCAGTACTTC. This translates into CASSGGPLTYEQYF.

The chain recombines TRBV9 with TRBJ2-3; 7 bases fit TRBD2. This CDR3 spans 15 amino acids. Germline values: CDR1 SGDLS, CDR2 YYNGEE. J lost 2 bases, V lost 3 bases, and 6 bases had no gene match. The CDR3 protein is CASSAQAGITDTQYF. The DNA of the CDR3 is TGTGCCAGCAGCGCGCAAGCGGGGATCACAGATACGCAGTATTTT.

The chain combines TRBV18 with TRBJ1-1, with a tentative D call TRBD1 (6 bases). CDR3 length equals 15 residues. Per the germline V gene, CDR1 is KGHSH and CDR2 is LQKENI. V was shortened by 5 bases and J by 0 bases, with 13 bases between the two germline ends. The CDR3 region has the DNA TGTGCCAGCTCAACTCGACAGGATATGAACACTGAAGCTTTCTTT. Translation: CASSTRQDMNTEAFF.

The chain couples TRBV18 to TRBJ1-1; D unclear. Germline loops: CDR1 KGHSH, CDR2 LQKENI. CDR3 length: 15 amino acids. With 2 bases removed from V and 1 base from J, the gap between germline ends came to 11 bases. CDR3 nucleotides: TGTGCCAGCTCACCAGTCGACCGAGCGAACACTGAAGCTTTCTTT. Translation: CASSPVDRANTEAFF.

The chain combines TRBV9 with TRBJ2-5; 11 bases align to TRBD2. The length of the CDR3 is 15 residues. CDR1 and CDR2 from the germline V gene are SGDLS and YYNGEE. With V trimmed by 3 bases and J by 4 bases, 5 bases remained unmatched. The CDR3 here is CASSALTSGRETQYF. CDR3 in DNA: TGTGCCAGCAGCGCCCTCACTAGCGGGAGAGAGACCCAGTACTTC. Variable domain in full (rest from reference TRBV9 and TRBJ2-5): DSGVTQTPKHLITATGQRVTLRCSPRSGDLSVYWYQQSLDQGLQFLIQYYNGEERAKGNILERFSAQQFPDLHSELNLSSLELGDSALYFCASSALTSGRETQYFGPGTRLLVL.